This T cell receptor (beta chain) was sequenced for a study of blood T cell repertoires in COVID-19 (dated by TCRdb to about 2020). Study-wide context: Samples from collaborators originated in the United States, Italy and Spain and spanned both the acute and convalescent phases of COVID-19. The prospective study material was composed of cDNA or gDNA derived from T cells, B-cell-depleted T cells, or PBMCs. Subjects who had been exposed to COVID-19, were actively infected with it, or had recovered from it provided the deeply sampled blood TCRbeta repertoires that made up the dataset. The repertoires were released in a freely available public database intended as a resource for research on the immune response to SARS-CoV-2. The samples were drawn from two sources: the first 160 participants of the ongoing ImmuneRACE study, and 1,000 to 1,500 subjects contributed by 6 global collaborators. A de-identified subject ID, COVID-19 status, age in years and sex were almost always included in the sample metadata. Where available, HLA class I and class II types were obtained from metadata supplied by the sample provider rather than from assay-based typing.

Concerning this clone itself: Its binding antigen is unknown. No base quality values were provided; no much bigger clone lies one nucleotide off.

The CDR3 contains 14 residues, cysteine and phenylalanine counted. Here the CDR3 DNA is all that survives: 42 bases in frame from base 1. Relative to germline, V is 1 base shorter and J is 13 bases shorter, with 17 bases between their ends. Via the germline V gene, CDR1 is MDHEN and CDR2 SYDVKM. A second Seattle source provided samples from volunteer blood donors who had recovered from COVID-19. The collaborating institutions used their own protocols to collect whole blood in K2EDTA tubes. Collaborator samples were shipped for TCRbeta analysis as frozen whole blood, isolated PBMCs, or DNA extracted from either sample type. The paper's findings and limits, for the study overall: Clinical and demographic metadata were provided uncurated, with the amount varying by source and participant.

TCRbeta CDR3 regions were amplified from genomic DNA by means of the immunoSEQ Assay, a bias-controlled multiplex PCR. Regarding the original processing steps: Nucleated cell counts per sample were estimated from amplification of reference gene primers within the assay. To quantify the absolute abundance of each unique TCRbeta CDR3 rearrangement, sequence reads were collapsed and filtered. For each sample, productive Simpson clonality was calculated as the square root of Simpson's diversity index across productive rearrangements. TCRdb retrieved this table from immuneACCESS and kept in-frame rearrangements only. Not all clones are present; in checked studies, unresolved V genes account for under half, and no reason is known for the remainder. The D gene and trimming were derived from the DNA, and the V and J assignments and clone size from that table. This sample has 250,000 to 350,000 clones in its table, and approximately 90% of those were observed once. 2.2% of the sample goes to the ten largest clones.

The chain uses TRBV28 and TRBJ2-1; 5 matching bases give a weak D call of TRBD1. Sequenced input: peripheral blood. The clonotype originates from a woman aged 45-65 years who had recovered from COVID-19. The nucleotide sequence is TGTGCCAGCAGTTTATTTCGCACAGGTTGGAGTCAGTTCTTC. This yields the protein CASSLFRTGWSQFF.